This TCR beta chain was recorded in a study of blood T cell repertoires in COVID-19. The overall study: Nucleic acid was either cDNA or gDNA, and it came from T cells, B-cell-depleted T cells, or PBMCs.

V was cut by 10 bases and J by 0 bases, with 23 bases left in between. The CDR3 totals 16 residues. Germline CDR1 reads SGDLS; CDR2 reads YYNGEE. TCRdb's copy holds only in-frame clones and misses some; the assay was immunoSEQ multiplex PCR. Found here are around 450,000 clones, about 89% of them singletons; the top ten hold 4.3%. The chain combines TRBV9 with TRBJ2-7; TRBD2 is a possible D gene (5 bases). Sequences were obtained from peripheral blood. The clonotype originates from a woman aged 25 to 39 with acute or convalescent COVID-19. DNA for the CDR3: TGTGCCCCAAGGCAATCTAGGACTTATAGCTCCTACGAGCAGTACTTC. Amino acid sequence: CAPRQSRTYSSYEQYF.